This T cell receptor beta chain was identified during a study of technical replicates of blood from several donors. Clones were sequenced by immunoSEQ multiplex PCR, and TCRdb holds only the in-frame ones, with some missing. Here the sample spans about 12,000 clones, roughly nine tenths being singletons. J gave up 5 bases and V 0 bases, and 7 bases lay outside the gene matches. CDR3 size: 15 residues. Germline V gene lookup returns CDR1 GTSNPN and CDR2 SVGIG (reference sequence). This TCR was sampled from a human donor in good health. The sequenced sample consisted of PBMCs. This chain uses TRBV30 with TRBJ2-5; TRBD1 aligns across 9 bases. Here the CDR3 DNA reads TGTGCCTGGAGTGTTCTCGTCGGACAGGGGGAGACCCAGTACTTC. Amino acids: CAWSVLVGQGETQYF.